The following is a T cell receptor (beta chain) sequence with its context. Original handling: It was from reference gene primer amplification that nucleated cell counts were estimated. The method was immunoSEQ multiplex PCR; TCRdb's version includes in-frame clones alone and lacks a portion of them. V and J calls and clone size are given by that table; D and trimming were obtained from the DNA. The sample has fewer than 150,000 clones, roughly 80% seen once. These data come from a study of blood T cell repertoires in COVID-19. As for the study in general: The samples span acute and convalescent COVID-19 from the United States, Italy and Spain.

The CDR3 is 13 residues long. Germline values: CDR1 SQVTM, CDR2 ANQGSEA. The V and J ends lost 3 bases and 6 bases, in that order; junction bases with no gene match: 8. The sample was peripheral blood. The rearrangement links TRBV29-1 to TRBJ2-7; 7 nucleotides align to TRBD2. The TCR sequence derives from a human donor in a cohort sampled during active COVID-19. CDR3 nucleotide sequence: TGCAGCGTTGAGCGGACTAGTGTTGGCGAGCAGTACTTC. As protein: CSVERTSVGEQYF.